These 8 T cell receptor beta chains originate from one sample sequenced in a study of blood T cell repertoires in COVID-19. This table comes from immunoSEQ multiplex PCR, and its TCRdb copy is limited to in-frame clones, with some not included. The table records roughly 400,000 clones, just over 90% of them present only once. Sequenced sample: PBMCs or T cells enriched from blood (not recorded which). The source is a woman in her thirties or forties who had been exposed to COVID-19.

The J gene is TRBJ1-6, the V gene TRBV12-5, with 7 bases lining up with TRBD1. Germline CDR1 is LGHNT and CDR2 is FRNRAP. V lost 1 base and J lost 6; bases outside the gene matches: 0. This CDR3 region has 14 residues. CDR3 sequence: CASGLGDSNSPLHF. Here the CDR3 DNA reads TGTGCTAGTGGTTTGGGGGACAGTAATTCACCCCTCCACTTT.

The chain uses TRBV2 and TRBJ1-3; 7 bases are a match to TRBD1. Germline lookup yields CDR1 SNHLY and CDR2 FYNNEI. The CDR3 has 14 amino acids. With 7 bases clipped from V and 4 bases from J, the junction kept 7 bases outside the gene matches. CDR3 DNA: TGTGCCAGCAAGAGAGGGACAGAAGGAAACACCATATATTTT. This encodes CASKRGTEGNTIYF.

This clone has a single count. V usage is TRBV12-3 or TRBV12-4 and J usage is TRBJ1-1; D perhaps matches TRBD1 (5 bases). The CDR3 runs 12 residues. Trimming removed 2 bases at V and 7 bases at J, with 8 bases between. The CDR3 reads CASSLRGDEAFF. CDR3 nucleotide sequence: TGTGCCAGCAGTTTACGGGGGGATGAAGCTTTCTTT.

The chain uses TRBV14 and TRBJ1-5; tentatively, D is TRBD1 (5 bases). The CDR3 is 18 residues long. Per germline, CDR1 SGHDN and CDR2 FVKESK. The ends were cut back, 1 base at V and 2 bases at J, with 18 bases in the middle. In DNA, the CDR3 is TGTGCCAGCAGCCAAGGGGCGGGAGCGGGGGAGGGCAATCAGCCCCAGCATTTT. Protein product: CASSQGAGAGEGNQPQHF.

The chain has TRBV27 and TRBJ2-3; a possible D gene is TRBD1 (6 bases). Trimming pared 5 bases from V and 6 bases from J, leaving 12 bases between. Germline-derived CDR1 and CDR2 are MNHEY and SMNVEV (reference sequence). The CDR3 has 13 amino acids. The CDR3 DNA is TGTGCCAGCAGTCCCAACAGGGAGGATACGCAGTATTTT. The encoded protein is CASSPNREDTQYF.

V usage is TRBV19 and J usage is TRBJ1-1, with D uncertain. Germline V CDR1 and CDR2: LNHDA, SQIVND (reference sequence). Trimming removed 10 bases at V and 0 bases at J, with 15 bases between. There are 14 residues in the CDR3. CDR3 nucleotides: TGTGCCACTCAGGAATCCCTCATGAACACTGAAGCTTTCTTT. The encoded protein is CATQESLMNTEAFF.

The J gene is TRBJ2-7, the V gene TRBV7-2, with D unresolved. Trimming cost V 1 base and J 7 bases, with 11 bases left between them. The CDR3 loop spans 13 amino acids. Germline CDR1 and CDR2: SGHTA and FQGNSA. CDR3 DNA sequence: TGTGCCAGCAGCTTAGAGTGGGCAGAAGAGCAGTACTTC. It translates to CASSLEWAEEQYF. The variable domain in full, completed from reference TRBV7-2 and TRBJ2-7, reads GAGVSQSPSNKVTEKGKDVELRCDPISGHTALYWYRQSLGQGLEFLIYFQGNSAPDKSGLPSDRFSAERTGGSVSTLTIQRTQQEDSAVYLCASSLEWAEEQYFGPGTRLTVT.

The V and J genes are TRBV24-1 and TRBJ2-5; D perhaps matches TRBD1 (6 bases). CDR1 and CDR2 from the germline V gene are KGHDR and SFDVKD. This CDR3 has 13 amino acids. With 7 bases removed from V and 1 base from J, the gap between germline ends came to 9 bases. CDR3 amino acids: CATRGQPQETQYF. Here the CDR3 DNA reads TGTGCCACCAGGGGACAACCCCAAGAGACCCAGTACTTC.